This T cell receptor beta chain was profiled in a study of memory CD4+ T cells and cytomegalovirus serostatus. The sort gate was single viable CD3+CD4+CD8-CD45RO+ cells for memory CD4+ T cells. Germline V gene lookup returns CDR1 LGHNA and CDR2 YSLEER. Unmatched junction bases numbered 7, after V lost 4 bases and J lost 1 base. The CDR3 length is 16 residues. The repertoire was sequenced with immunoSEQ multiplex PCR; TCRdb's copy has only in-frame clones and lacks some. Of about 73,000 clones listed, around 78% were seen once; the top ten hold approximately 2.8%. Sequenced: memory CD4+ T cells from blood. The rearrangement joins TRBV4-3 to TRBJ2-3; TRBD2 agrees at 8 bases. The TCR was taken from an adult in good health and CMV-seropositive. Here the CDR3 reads CASSRELAAGTDTQYF. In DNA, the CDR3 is TGCGCCAGCAGCCGAGAACTAGCGGCCGGCACAGATACGCAGTATTTT.